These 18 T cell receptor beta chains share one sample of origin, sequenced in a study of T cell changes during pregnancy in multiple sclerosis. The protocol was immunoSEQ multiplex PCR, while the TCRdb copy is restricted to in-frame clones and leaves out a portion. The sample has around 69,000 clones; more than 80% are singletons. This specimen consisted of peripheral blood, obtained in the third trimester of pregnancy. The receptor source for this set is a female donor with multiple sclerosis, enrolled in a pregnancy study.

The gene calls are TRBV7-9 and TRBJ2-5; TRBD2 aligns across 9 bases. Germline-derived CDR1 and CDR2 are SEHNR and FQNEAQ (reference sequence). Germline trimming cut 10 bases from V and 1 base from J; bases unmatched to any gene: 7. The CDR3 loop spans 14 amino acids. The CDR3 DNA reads TGTGCCACTCCGGGGGGACTAGCCCAAGAGACCCAGTACTTC. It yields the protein CATPGGLAQETQYF.

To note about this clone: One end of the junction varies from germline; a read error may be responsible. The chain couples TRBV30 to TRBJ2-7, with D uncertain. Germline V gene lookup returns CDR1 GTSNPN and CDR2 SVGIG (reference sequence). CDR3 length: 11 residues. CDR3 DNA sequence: TGTGCCTGGAGTTTAGGCCCCCTAGAGAACTTC. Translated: CAWSLGPLENF.

The CDR3 DNA reads as TGTGCCAGCAGTCCAGCCGGGACTAGCAAGGATGAGCAGTTCTTC. Its protein product is CASSPAGTSKDEQFF. The rearrangement uses TRBV5-5 and TRBJ2-1, with 9 nucleotides matching TRBD2. CDR3 length equals 15 residues. Unmatched junction bases numbered 11, after V lost 5 bases and J lost 8 bases. Looked up from germline, CDR1 is SGHKS and CDR2 is YYEKEE (reference sequence).

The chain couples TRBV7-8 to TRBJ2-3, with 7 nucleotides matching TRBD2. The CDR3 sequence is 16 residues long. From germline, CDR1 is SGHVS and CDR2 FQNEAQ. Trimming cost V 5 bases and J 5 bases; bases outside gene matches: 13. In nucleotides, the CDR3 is TGTGCCAGCAGCCCCACTGGTGGCGGGAGAGGAGATACGCAGTATTTT. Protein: CASSPTGGGRGDTQYF.

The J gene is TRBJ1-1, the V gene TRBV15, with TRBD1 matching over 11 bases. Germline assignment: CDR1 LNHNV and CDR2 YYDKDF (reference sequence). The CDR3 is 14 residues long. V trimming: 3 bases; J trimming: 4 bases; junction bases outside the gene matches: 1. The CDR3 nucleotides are TGTGCCACCAGCAGCGGACAGGGGGCCACTGAAGCTTTCTTT. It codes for CATSSGQGATEAFF.

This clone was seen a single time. CDR3 loop: CASSTETGVEQYF. CDR3 sequence (DNA): TGTGCCAGCAGTACCGAGACAGGGGTCGAGCAGTACTTC. The gene calls are TRBV27 and TRBJ2-7; TRBD1 matches at 8 bases. Germline V gene data show CDR1 as MNHEY and CDR2 as SMNVEV (reference sequence). This CDR3 has 13 residues. With 5 bases clipped from V and 6 bases from J, the junction kept 6 bases outside the gene matches.

CDR3 bases: TGTGCCAGCAGTTCCGGGACAGCCTACCAGGAAAAACTGTTTTTT. Translated, it gives CASSSGTAYQEKLFF. The V gene is TRBV28, the J gene TRBJ1-4; TRBD1 matches 7 bases. CDR1 and CDR2 from the germline V gene are MDHEN and SYDVKM. CDR3 size: 15 residues. V dropped 4 bases and J dropped 8; count of bases not matched to a gene: 10.

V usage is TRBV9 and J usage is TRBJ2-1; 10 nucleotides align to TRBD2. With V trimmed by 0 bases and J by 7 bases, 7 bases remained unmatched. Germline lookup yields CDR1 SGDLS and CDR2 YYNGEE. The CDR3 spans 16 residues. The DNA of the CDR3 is TGTGCCAGCAGCGTAGGCTTACTAGCGGGGCCAAATGAGCAGTTCTTC. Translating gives CASSVGLLAGPNEQFF.

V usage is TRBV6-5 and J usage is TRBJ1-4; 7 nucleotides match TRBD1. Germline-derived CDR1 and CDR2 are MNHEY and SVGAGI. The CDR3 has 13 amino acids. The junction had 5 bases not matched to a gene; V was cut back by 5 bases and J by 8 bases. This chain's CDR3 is CASSPLGGEKLFF. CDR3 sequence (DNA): TGTGCCAGCAGTCCCCTAGGGGGCGAAAAACTGTTTTTT.

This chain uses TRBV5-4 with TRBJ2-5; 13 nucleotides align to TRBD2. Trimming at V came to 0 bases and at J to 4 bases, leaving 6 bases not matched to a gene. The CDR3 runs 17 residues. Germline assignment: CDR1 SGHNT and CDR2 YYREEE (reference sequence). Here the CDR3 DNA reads TGTGCCAGCAGCTTGGGGACTAGCGGGAGAATTCCAGAGACCCAGTACTTC. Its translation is CASSLGTSGRIPETQYF.

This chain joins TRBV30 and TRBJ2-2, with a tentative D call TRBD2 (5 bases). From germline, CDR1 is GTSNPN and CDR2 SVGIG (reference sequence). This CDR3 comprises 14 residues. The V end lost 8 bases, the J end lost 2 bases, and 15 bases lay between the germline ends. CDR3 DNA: TGTGCCCAAAGCGTGAGGGCCAACACCGGGGAGCTGTTTTTT. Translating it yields CAQSVRANTGELFF.

The CDR3: CASSQEGRLAGKETQYF. The CDR3 region has the DNA TGTGCCAGCAGCCAAGAGGGAAGGCTAGCGGGAAAAGAGACCCAGTACTTC. V and J are TRBV4-2 and TRBJ2-5, with 9 bases identical to TRBD2. J lost 3 bases, V lost 0 bases, and 8 bases had no gene match. The V gene's germline CDR1 is LGHNA and CDR2 YNFKEQ. There are 17 residues in the CDR3.

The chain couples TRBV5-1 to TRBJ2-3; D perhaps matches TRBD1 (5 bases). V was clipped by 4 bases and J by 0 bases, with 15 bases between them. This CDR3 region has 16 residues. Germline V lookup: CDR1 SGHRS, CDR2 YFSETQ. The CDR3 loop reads CASSPYRPTSTDTQYF. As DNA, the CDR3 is TGCGCCAGCAGCCCCTACAGGCCCACTAGCACAGATACGCAGTATTTT.

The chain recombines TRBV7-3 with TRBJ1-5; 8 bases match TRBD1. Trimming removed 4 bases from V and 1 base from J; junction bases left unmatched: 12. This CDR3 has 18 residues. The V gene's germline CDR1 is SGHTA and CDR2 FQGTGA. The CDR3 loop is CASSSDRVGQESNQPQHF. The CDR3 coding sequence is TGTGCCAGCAGCTCGGACAGGGTCGGCCAAGAGAGCAATCAGCCCCAGCATTTT.

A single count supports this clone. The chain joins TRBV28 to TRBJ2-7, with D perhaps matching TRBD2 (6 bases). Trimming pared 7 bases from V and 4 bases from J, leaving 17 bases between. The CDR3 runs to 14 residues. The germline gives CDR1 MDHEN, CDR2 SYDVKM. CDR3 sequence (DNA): TGTGCCAGCAACCCCCCGGGACTGGCTTACGAGCAGTACTTC. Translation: CASNPPGLAYEQYF.

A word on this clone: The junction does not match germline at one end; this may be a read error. Here the CDR3 reads CASSNSARRECVF. CDR3 in DNA: TGTGCCAGCTCAAATTCGGCCCGGCGGGAGTGCGTCTTC. V is TRBV18 and J is TRBJ2-1; 7 bases agree with TRBD2. CDR3 length: 13 residues. CDR1 is KGHSH, CDR2 LQKENI, per germline.

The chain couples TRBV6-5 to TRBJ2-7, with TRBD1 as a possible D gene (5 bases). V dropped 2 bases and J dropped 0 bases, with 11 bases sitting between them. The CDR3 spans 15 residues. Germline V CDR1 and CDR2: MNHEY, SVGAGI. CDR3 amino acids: CASSYKGYGSYEQYF. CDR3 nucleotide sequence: TGTGCCAGCAGTTACAAGGGGTACGGCTCCTACGAGCAGTACTTC.

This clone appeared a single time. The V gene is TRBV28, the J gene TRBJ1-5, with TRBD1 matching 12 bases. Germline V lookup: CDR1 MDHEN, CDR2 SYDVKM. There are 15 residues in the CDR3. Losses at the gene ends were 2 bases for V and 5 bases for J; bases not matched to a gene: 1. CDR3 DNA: TGTGCCAGCAGTTTAGGGGACAGGGGGCATCAGCCCCAGCATTTT. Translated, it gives CASSLGDRGHQPQHF.